The 12 T cell receptor beta chains in this list originate from one sample, sequenced in a study of blood T cell repertoires in COVID-19. Sequencing was performed with immunoSEQ multiplex PCR; in TCRdb, only in-frame clones are kept and a portion is missing. The sample carries around 260,000 clones, roughly 90% recorded once. Sequenced sample: peripheral blood. Receptors were obtained from a man in his 60s who had recovered from COVID-19.

CDR3 sequence reads: CASSQGVTYEQYF. DNA for the CDR3: TGCGCCAGCAGCCAGGGGGTCACCTACGAGCAGTACTTC. This sequence joins TRBV5-1 and TRBJ2-7; 7 nucleotides match TRBD1. CDR3 length equals 13 residues. Trimming removed 4 bases from V and 2 bases from J; junction bases left unmatched: 3. Germline CDR1 reads SGHRS; CDR2 reads YFSETQ.

This clone showed up just a few times. The chain combines TRBV19 with TRBJ1-2, with no clear D. V was cut by 5 bases and J by 10 bases, with 14 bases left in between. This CDR3 is built from 12 residues. The germline V gene has CDR1 LNHDA and CDR2 SQIVND (reference sequence). CDR3 nucleotides: TGTGCCAGTAGTGGACGGGGAGCAGACTACACCTTC. It is translated as CASSGRGADYTF.

The chain recombines TRBV9 with TRBJ2-7; 7 positions match TRBD1. After removal of 4 bases from V and 0 bases from J, the junction contained 7 bases not matched to a gene. Germline V gives CDR1 SGDLS, CDR2 YYNGEE. CDR3 length equals 15 residues. Written as DNA, the CDR3 is TGTGCCAGCAGCAACGACCGACAGGGCTCCTACGAGCAGTACTTC. Translated, it gives CASSNDRQGSYEQYF.

The genes are TRBV18 and TRBJ1-2; 7 nucleotides line up with TRBD1. V was pared by 7 bases and J by 5 bases, with 7 bases of the junction left unmatched. The CDR3 runs 13 residues. The germline V gene encodes CDR1 KGHSH and CDR2 LQKENI. This CDR3 reads CASLTGTAYGYTF. The CDR3 DNA sequence: TGTGCCAGCTTGACCGGGACAGCTTATGGCTACACCTTC.

This chain links TRBV3-1 (or the pseudogene TRBV3-2) with TRBJ2-6, with a possible D match to TRBD2 (6 bases). This CDR3 region has 19 residues. V was clipped by 3 bases and J by 0 bases, with 18 bases between them. Germline CDR1 and CDR2: LGHDT and YNNKEL (reference sequence). The CDR3 DNA reads as TGTGCCAGCAGCCAGTCCCGGAGGCAGGGACTCTCTGGGGCCAACGTCCTGACTTTC. It specifies CASSQSRRQGLSGANVLTF.

The rearrangement joins TRBV7-2 to TRBJ1-2; the match to TRBD1 covers 10 bases. After removal of 5 bases from V and 3 bases from J, the junction contained 15 bases not matched to a gene. Germline V gene lookup returns CDR1 SGHTA and CDR2 FQGNSA. The length of the CDR3 is 18 residues. CDR3 bases: TGTGCCAGCAGCCCCCGGTTTGGGACAGGGGCTATCCACTATGGCTACACCTTC. It encodes CASSPRFGTGAIHYGYTF.

This chain links TRBV12-5 with TRBJ2-3; tentative D call: TRBD2 (5 bases). The CDR3 is made up of 12 amino acids. Germline assignment: CDR1 LGHNT and CDR2 FRNRAP. V was clipped by 8 bases and J by 0 bases, with 6 bases between them. The CDR3 loop reads CASTGSTDTQYF. The CDR3 nucleotides are TGTGCTAGTACGGGGAGCACAGATACGCAGTATTTT.

This chain links TRBV5-1 with TRBJ2-7, with 9 nucleotides matching TRBD1. The CDR3 contains 15 residues. The V and J ends lost 5 bases and 3 bases, in that order; junction bases with no gene match: 9. Germline V gene lookup returns CDR1 SGHRS and CDR2 YFSETQ. CDR3 nucleotide sequence: TGCGCCAGCAGGCAGGACAGGGGAGTTTTCTACGAGCAGTACTTC. Its protein is CASRQDRGVFYEQYF.

As for this clone: Other DNA sequences of this sample code for an identical CDR3. The chain has TRBV7-2 and TRBJ2-1; TRBD2 agrees at 7 bases. With V trimmed by 2 bases and J by 1 base, 5 bases remained unmatched. The CDR3 spans 16 residues. In germline, CDR1 is SGHTA, CDR2 FQGNSA. The CDR3 nucleotides read TGTGCCAGCAGCTTATGGGGGGGTACATCCTACAATGAGCAGTTCTTC. Protein: CASSLWGGTSYNEQFF.

V is TRBV2 and J is TRBJ2-1; tentatively, D is TRBD2 (6 bases). Germline V gene data show CDR1 as SNHLY and CDR2 as FYNNEI. The CDR3 consists of 15 residues. V gave up 6 bases and J gave up 8 bases, with 20 bases separating them. The CDR3 nucleotides read TGTGCCAGCAGGGCCCGCGCGGGGTGGGGTGATGAGCAGTTCTTC. This translates into CASRARAGWGDEQFF.

The chain joins TRBV13 to TRBJ1-3; D is possibly TRBD1 (5 bases). Germline V CDR1 and CDR2: PRHDT, FYEKMQ (reference sequence). The CDR3 sequence is 15 residues long. Trimming left V 7 bases short and J 1 base short, with 14 bases between. DNA for the CDR3: TGTGCCAGCACCTCCGACTGGACATCTGGAAACACCATATATTTT. Its translation is CASTSDWTSGNTIYF.

The chain joins TRBV7-6 to TRBJ2-5; possibly TRBD1 for D (5 bases). V gave up 5 bases and J gave up 0 bases, with 16 bases separating them. This CDR3 comprises 16 residues. From germline, CDR1 is SGHVS and CDR2 FNYEAQ. The CDR3: CASSPAGLPYQETQYF. The CDR3 DNA reads as TGTGCCAGCAGCCCCGCAGGGCTTCCGTACCAAGAGACCCAGTACTTC.